What follows are 28 T cell receptor beta chains derived from one specimen sequenced in a study of breast tumors, draining lymph nodes, adjacent tissues (dated by TCRdb to 2016 to 2018). The library came from multiplex PCR. The instrument was an Illumina HiSeq 2000. The public reads were reanalyzed by TCRdb: fastp trimming at Q25, MiXCR alignment, in-frame beta chains only. Entries are consolidated by CDR3 protein sequence, retaining the most common genes and DNA. The sample table holds under 110,000 distinct CDR3 sequences, of which roughly 29% were seen once. Of the sample, under 6% is held by the ten largest clones. The lymph node samples were taken from the axillary draining lymph nodes of breast cancer patients. Sequenced material: axillary lymph node tissue. These receptors were obtained from a female donor with breast cancer. Some clones in this sample may be carry-over from other donors' samples.

This clonotype was detected only a few times. The chain links TRBV19 to TRBJ1-1, with 8 positions matching TRBD1. CDR1 is LNHDA, CDR2 SQIVND, per germline (reference sequence). This CDR3 comprises 16 residues. The J segment lost 7 bases and the V segment lost 1 base, leaving 11 bases of the junction unmatched. The CDR3, as DNA: TGTGCCAGTAGTATAGTTTACGGGACAGGCGGAGATGAAGCTTTCTTT. It translates to CASSIVYGTGGDEAFF.

The chain uses TRBV7-3 and TRBJ2-5; D is possibly TRBD1 (6 bases). V was clipped by 4 bases and J by 6 bases, with 9 bases between them. The CDR3 has 12 amino acids. Germline V CDR1 and CDR2: SGHTA, FQGTGA. The CDR3 DNA sequence: TGTGCCAGCAGCTGGACAGACAAGACCCAGTACTTC. It codes for CASSWTDKTQYF.

This clonotype has a handful of counts. The chain combines TRBV12-3 or TRBV12-4 with TRBJ2-7, with a tentative D call TRBD2 (6 bases). The V and J ends lost 5 bases and 2 bases respectively, with 19 bases between them. This CDR3 is 16 amino acids long. The CDR3 protein is CASSPGDSGIPYEQYF. DNA for the CDR3: TGTGCCAGCAGTCCCGGTGATAGCGGTATTCCCTACGAGCAGTACTTC.

This clonotype has at least ten counts. The gene calls are TRBV4-1 and TRBJ1-2, with D possibly being TRBD1 (6 bases). The CDR3 length is 16 residues. Germline CDR1 reads MGHRA; CDR2 reads YSYEKL. Trimming shortened V by 7 bases and J by 4 bases, and 22 bases separated the two germline ends. The CDR3 protein is CASTNPGDPIRYGYTF. Here the CDR3 DNA reads TGCGCCAGCACCAATCCAGGGGACCCAATTCGCTATGGCTACACCTTC.

This clonotype was recorded many times. The chain recombines TRBV30 with TRBJ2-1; no clear D gene. V lost 1 base to trimming and J lost 4 bases, with 11 bases between them. The CDR3 is made up of 14 amino acids. CDR1 is GTSNPN and CDR2 is SVGIG in the germline V gene (reference sequence). The CDR3 region has the DNA TGTGCCTGGAGTGGTCTTTCAACATACAATGAGCAGTTCTTC. Translation gives CAWSGLSTYNEQFF.

The chain combines TRBV2 with TRBJ2-5; 8 positions match TRBD1. The CDR3 is made up of 17 amino acids. The trim removed 11 bases at V and 9 bases at J, leaving 26 bases unmatched. The V gene's germline CDR1 is SNHLY and CDR2 FYNNEI. The CDR3 protein is CAARTGTGLNSNQPQYF. The CDR3, as DNA: TGTGCCGCGCGGACGGGGACAGGTCTCAATAGCAATCAGCCCCAGTACTTC.

This clonotype has only a few counts. A much larger clone lies a single base off, so this may be a read error. The chain couples TRBV6-1 to TRBJ2-7; D perhaps matches TRBD2 (5 bases). This CDR3 contains 15 residues. Germline V lookup: CDR1 MNHNS, CDR2 SASEGT. Trimming shortened V by 5 bases and J by 2 bases, and 16 bases separated the two germline ends. CDR3 sequence reads: CASSHFERGAYEQYF. The CDR3 DNA reads TGTGCCAGCAGTCATTTTGAACGGGGAGCCTACGAGCAGTACTTC.

This clonotype was seen repeatedly, ten times or more. V usage is TRBV19 and J usage is TRBJ1-3; D gene ambiguous. From germline, CDR1 is LNHDA and CDR2 SQIVND (reference sequence). Trimming stripped 8 bases from V and 0 bases from J, with 17 bases between. The CDR3 covers 16 residues. In nucleotides, the CDR3 is TGTGCCAGTCTGCTGAGGGCCGGGAGCTCTGGAAACACCATATATTTT. The encoded protein is CASLLRAGSSGNTIYF.

This clonotype came up a few times. It may be a read error: a sequence one base away is much more abundant. The J gene is TRBJ2-1, the V gene TRBV6-2 or TRBV6-3; the match to TRBD1 covers 9 bases. In germline, CDR1 is MNHEY, CDR2 SVGEGT. The CDR3 is 16 residues long. The V segment lost 5 bases and the J segment 7 bases; nucleotides outside the gene matches: 12. CDR3 nucleotide sequence: TGTGCCAGCAGTCATCCCCGGGACAGGGCTATGAATGAGCAGTTCTTC. Translation: CASSHPRDRAMNEQFF.

This clonotype came up many times. V is TRBV28 and J is TRBJ1-2; D perhaps matches TRBD1 (5 bases). Per the germline V gene, CDR1 is MDHEN and CDR2 is SYDVKM. This CDR3 contains 16 residues. V was clipped by 6 bases and J by 3 bases, with 20 bases between them. CDR3 DNA sequence: TGTGCCAGCAGCCCCCCAGGGAGGAATCGGGACTATGGCTACACCTTC. Residues: CASSPPGRNRDYGYTF.

Concerning this clonotype: A read error may produce the germline difference seen at one junction end. The chain employs TRBV3-1 and TRBJ2-1, with 12 bases identical to TRBD2. The CDR3 extends over 14 amino acids. CDR1 is LGHDT, CDR2 YNNKEL, per germline (reference sequence). The DNA for the CDR3 is TGCGCCAGCAGCCGAACTAGCGGGAGGAATGAGCAGCTCTTC. It is translated as CASSRTSGRNEQLF.

Ten or more counts support this clonotype. The chain links TRBV28 to TRBJ2-1, with TRBD1 matching 7 bases. Losses at the gene ends were 2 bases for V and 0 bases for J; bases not matched to a gene: 4. In germline, CDR1 is MDHEN, CDR2 SYDVKM. The CDR3 spans 16 residues. In DNA, the CDR3 is TGTGCCAGCAGTTTAGGGACAGCTCGCTCCTACAATGAGCAGTTCTTC. This sequence encodes CASSLGTARSYNEQFF.

With regard to this clonotype: This CDR3 fails to terminate in the conserved phenylalanine or tryptophan, so it likely reflects a read error. This chain uses TRBV5-7 with TRBJ2-7; either TRBD1 or TRBD2 may fit D (5 bases each). TRBV5-7 is flagged as an ORF with uncertain function. Trimming left V 4 bases short and J 0 bases short, with 14 bases between. The length of the CDR3 is 15 residues. The CDR3 is CASSNTGASSYEQYS. Written as DNA, the CDR3 is TGTGCCAGCAGCAACACCGGGGCTAGCTCCTACGAGCAGTACTCC.

The chain recombines TRBV28 with TRBJ2-2; D gene uncertain. This CDR3 contains 12 residues. Germline loops: CDR1 MDHEN, CDR2 SYDVKM. V was clipped by 2 bases and J by 7 bases, with 5 bases between them. CDR3 sequence: CASSLPSGELFF. CDR3 in DNA: TGTGCCAGCAGTTTACCTAGCGGGGAGCTGTTTTTT.

This clonotype was counted only a few times. This sequence joins TRBV5-1 and TRBJ2-5; D gene ambiguous. CDR1 and CDR2 (germline): SGHRS, YFSETQ. The CDR3 totals 14 residues. Trimming cost V 0 bases and J 8 bases, with 14 bases left between them. This CDR3 is CASSLGRPLDTQYF. CDR3 in DNA: TGCGCCAGCAGCTTGGGCAGGCCGTTGGACACCCAGTACTTC.

This clonotype has at least ten counts. The rearrangement uses TRBV20-1 and TRBJ1-4; 8 bases match TRBD1. The CDR3 has 15 residues. Germline CDR1 and CDR2: DFQATT and SNEGSKA (reference sequence). The V gene end was trimmed by 3 bases and the J gene end by 5 bases; junction bases not matched to a gene: 8. The CDR3 protein is CSARSPGQENEKLFF. CDR3 DNA: TGCAGTGCTAGGAGTCCGGGACAGGAAAATGAAAAACTGTTTTTT.

This clonotype appeared many times. The gene calls are TRBV4-2 and TRBJ1-1; unclear D gene. The CDR3 has 15 amino acids. The germline gives CDR1 LGHNA, CDR2 YNFKEQ. Trimming removed 0 bases at V and 5 bases at J, with 13 bases between. The CDR3 DNA follows: TGTGCCAGCAGCCAAGATGCAGGTCCGAGAACTGAAGCTTTCTTT. It codes for CASSQDAGPRTEAFF.

This clonotype was counted at least ten times. The rearrangement uses TRBV10-3 and TRBJ2-3; 10 bases match TRBD2. V was clipped by 0 bases and J by 7 bases; unmatched bases: 4. The germline CDR1 and CDR2 sequences are ENHRY and SYGVKD. The CDR3 has 15 amino acids. CDR3 amino acids: CAISESQRGGNTQYF. The CDR3 DNA is TGTGCCATCAGTGAGTCGCAGCGGGGGGGCAATACGCAGTATTTT.

This clonotype was seen repeatedly, ten times or more. CDR3 sequence: CAISARNTIYF. DNA for the CDR3: TGTGCCATCAGTGCTCGAAACACCATATATTTT. This chain connects TRBV10-3 to TRBJ1-3; D gene ambiguous. V dropped 4 bases and J dropped 5 bases, with 3 bases sitting between them. This CDR3 has 11 residues. Germline-derived CDR1 and CDR2 are ENHRY and SYGVKD.

In this sample, this clonotype turned up many times. The V gene is TRBV20-1, the J gene TRBJ2-1; TRBD1 is a possible D gene (5 bases). CDR3 length: 15 residues. Trimming stripped 6 bases from V and 7 bases from J, with 22 bases between. Germline CDR1 is DFQATT and CDR2 is SNEGSKA (reference sequence). The CDR3 spells CSAWNPSRTWNEQFF. CDR3 in DNA: TGCAGTGCATGGAACCCTAGTCGGACATGGAATGAGCAGTTCTTC.

The table lists this clonotype with many counts. The J gene is TRBJ2-1, the V gene TRBV10-2, with 8 nucleotides matching TRBD2. This CDR3 has 14 amino acids. V gave up 8 bases and J gave up 2 bases; unmatched junction bases: 5. The germline V gene encodes CDR1 WSHSY and CDR2 SAAADI. Here the CDR3 DNA reads TGCGCCAGCCGTCCAGCGGGAGCCTACAATGAGCAGTTCTTC. It codes for CASRPAGAYNEQFF.

The sample holds many counts of this clonotype. The V and J genes are TRBV6-6 and TRBJ1-5; 8 bases line up with TRBD1. With V trimmed by 4 bases and J by 7 bases, 9 bases remained unmatched. Germline V CDR1 and CDR2: MNHNY, SVGAGI (reference sequence). There are 15 residues in the CDR3. As DNA, the CDR3 is TGTGCCAGCAGTTCGGGCAGGGGGCTAGGCCAGCCCCAGCATTTT. Protein sequence: CASSSGRGLGQPQHF.

This clonotype was picked up many times. This rearrangement joins TRBV27 to TRBJ1-6; the D gene is possibly TRBD1 (6 bases). V was cut by 7 bases and J by 7 bases, with 14 bases left in between. CDR3 length: 14 residues. From germline, CDR1 is MNHEY and CDR2 SMNVEV (reference sequence). The CDR3 DNA is TGTGCCAGCAAAAGGGGGAGCGAGAATTCACCCCTCCACTTT. It is translated as CASKRGSENSPLHF.

The chain couples TRBV29-1 to TRBJ2-1; 9 nucleotides align to TRBD1. The ends lost 5 bases at V and 8 bases at J; junction bases unmatched: 7. The CDR3 has 13 residues. Germline assignment: CDR1 SQVTM and CDR2 ANQGSEA. The CDR3 region has the DNA TGCAGCGTTTGGACAGGGGCGACTGATGAGCAGTTCTTC. Translation gives CSVWTGATDEQFF.

Notes on this clonotype: A single base separates this from a much larger clone, so it may be a read error. The chain uses TRBV7-2 and TRBJ2-4; D is perhaps TRBD2 (5 bases). Germline V gene lookup returns CDR1 SGHTA and CDR2 FQGNSA. The CDR3 extends over 19 amino acids. The CDR3, as DNA: TGTGCCAGCAGCCCCCCCCCCCACCAAGGCCTGCTAGCCCAAAACATTCAGTACTTC. Translating gives CASSPPPHQGLLAQNIQYF.

The rearrangement joins TRBV7-9 to TRBJ1-1; a weak D match, TRBD1 (6 bases). The germline V gene has CDR1 SEHNR and CDR2 FQNEAQ (reference sequence). This CDR3 spans 13 amino acids. V shed 1 base and J shed 6 bases, with 9 bases lying between them. This chain's CDR3 is CASSLDRAAEAFF. The CDR3, as DNA: TGTGCCAGCAGCTTAGACAGGGCTGCTGAAGCTTTCTTT.

This clonotype was observed at least ten times. This may arise from a read error, as a much more abundant clone is one base away. V gene TRBV12-5 combines with J gene TRBJ1-2; D is unclear. The CDR3 runs to 14 residues. Between the trimmed V and J ends, which lost 3 bases and 1 base, there was a span of 9 bases. The germline gives CDR1 LGHNT, CDR2 FRNRAP. The CDR3 sequence is CASGFTPNNYGYTF. CDR3 bases: TGTGCTAGTGGTTTCACACCGAATAACTATGGCTACACCTTC.

This clonotype was seen only a few times. J is TRBJ2-2 and V is TRBV9; tentatively, D is TRBD1 or TRBD2 (6 bases each). This CDR3 is built from 15 residues. Germline V gene data show CDR1 as SGDLS and CDR2 as YYNGEE. Deletions cut 0 bases from V and 13 bases from J, with 19 bases between. The CDR3 DNA follows: TGTGCCAGCAGCGTAGAGGGGGACTGGGGGTCATCGCTGTTTTTT. Residues: CASSVEGDWGSSLFF.